This TCR beta chain comes out of a study of regulatory T cells in long-lasting Graves disease. Time point indicated: newly diagnosed GD, antithyroid drugs for less than 3 months. Extracted RNA from PBMCs served as the source of the TCR library. A volume of approximately 9.8 milliliters of peripheral blood was collected in EDTA tubes. The CDR3 covers 14 residues. Losses at the gene ends were 5 bases for V and 4 bases for J; bases not matched to a gene: 4. The germline V gene encodes CDR1 SGHAT and CDR2 FQNNGV. Library construction for TCR beta used iRepertoire HTBI primers and Arm-PCR of CDR3 regions. TCRdb itself ran the multiplex PCR reads through MiXCR, one entry per CDR3 protein. The sample contains fewer than 400,000 distinct CDR3 sequences, about a sixth of which appear only once. Findings and caveats of the study: Persistent patients had more shared public clonotypes (roughly 2,500) than new patients (around 950). Repertoires from persistent disease leaned toward TRBV28, TRBJ1-2 and TRBJ2-5. Patients with persistent Graves' had lower TCR diversity than newly diagnosed patients.

This clonotype showed up many times. Its antigen remains unknown. This clonotype originated in a female donor with Graves disease. V is TRBV11-2 and J is TRBJ2-7, with 11 positions matching TRBD2. The material was peripheral blood mononuclear cells (PBMCs), obtained at new diagnosis, from a patient treated with antithyroid drugs. The CDR3 protein is CASSRSGRGYEQYF. The CDR3 DNA is TGTGCCAGCAGCCGTAGCGGGAGGGGTTACGAGCAGTACTTC.